This paragraph covers one T cell receptor (beta chain) sequence. The antigen remains unidentified. The CDR3 has 15 residues. CDR1 SGHNT and CDR2 YYREEE come from the germline V gene (reference sequence). V lost 2 bases and J 0 bases, leaving 8 bases between the germline ends. A second roughly 6 to 11 cycle PCR used barcoded and J-beta primers. Every individual sample yielded 2.5 million or more paired-end reads (each containing CDR3). TCRdb redid the calling of the 5' RACE reads with MiXCR, one entry per CDR3 protein. The sample has fewer than 1,000,000 distinct CDR3 sequences; around two fifths are singletons. This sample was taken from a study of blood T cells in healthy people across ages. Whole-study findings and limits: TCR beta diversity per million T cells fell roughly linearly with age.

The V gene is TRBV5-4, the J gene TRBJ1-4; tentative D call: TRBD1 (6 bases). The sequenced material came from blood. This clonotype was sampled from a man in his 60s in good health. The CDR3 loop reads CASSFRTATNEKLFF. The CDR3 nucleotides are TGTGCCAGCAGCTTTCGGACAGCAACTAATGAAAAACTGTTTTTT.